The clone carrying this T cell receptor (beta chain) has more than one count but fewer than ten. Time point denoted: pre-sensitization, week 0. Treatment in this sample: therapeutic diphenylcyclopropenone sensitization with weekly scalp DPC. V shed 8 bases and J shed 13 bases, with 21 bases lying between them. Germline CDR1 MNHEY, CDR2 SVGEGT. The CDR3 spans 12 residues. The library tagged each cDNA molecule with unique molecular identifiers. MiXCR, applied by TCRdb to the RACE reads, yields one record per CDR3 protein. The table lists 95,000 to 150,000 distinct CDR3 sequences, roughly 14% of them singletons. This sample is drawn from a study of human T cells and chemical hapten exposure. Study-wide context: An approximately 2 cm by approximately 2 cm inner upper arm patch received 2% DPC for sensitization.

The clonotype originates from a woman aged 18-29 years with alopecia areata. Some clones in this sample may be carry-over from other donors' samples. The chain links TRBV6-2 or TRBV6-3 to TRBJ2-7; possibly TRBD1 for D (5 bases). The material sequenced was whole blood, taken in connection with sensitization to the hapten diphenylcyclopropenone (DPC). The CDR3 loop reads CASQNPRATQYF. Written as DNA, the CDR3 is TGTGCCAGCCAAAACCCCAGGGCGACACAATACTTC.